This T cell receptor beta chain was captured by sequencing in a study of cytomegalovirus exposure and HLA in healthy donors. About the research overall: A preliminary data release comprised roughly 85 million unique TCRs obtained from HLA-typed donors. The study's findings and limits: Previously analyzed data showed that most TCR beta V segments were productive at a frequency of about 90% or about 30%. Later, TCR association rates were found to vary by HLA locus, highest for DRB1 and lowest for HLA-C.

Researchers ran the PCR with 60 Vbeta and 13 Jbeta primers. This table comes from immunoSEQ multiplex PCR, and its TCRdb copy is limited to in-frame clones, with some not included. The sample holds about 150,000 clones, under 90% seen once. Concerning this clone: No antigen is known for it.

Donors had nominal health at sampling but likely had unrecorded immune exposures. This CDR3 is 16 amino acids long. The V end lost 0 bases, the J end lost 8 bases, and 16 bases lay between the germline ends. Germline CDR1 is MGHRA and CDR2 is YSYEKL. This sequence was found in a boy aged 2 to 10 in good health and CMV-seronegative. The material sequenced was PBMCs. V gene TRBV4-1 combines with J gene TRBJ1-4; a possible D gene is TRBD1 (6 bases). CDR3: CASSQDPSGGEEKLFF. CDR3 nucleotides: TGCGCCAGCAGCCAAGATCCGTCGGGGGGCGAGGAAAAACTGTTTTTT.